This is a list of T cell receptor beta chains from one sample in a study of control samples from healthy donors and cancer patients. Assay: immunoSEQ multiplex PCR; the TCRdb copy retains only in-frame clones and omits some. The sample records about 160,000 clones, roughly 94% being singletons. Sequenced material: blood. All receptors derive from a woman aged 40 to 55 in good health. The CDR3 runs from the conserved cysteine through the conserved F or W. A D gene is named only where the DNA matches it firmly. Clone size appears in some rows only: once, few, many, or a class for an expanded clone.

j_call d_call v_call clone_size cdr3_aa cdr3_nt
TRBJ2-7 TRBD2 TRBV19 NA CASSMGRGGYEQYF TGTGCCAGTAGTATGGGAAGGGGAGGGTACGAGCAGTACTTC
TRBJ2-3 NA TRBV7-8 NA CASSLEDTDTQYF TGTGCCAGCAGCTTAGAAGACACAGATACGCAGTATTTT
TRBJ1-2 TRBD1 TRBV20-1 NA CSASPGGGYTF TGCAGTGCTAGCCCAGGGGGTGGCTACACCTTC
TRBJ1-1 TRBD1 TRBV11-2 once CASSLAGGTGTEAFF TGTGCCAGCAGCTTAGCAGGGGGAACTGGCACTGAAGCTTTCTTT
TRBJ1-2 NA TRBV6-5 NA CASSYSQGYYGYTF TGTGCCAGCAGTTACTCACAGGGATACTATGGCTACACCTTC
TRBJ1-2 NA TRBV4-1 NA CASSQDSHSWGYTF TGCGCCAGCAGCCAAGATTCGCACTCATGGGGCTACACCTTC
TRBJ2-5 NA TRBV29-1 NA CSVSGSETQYF TGCAGCGTTTCGGGCTCGGAGACCCAGTACTTC
TRBJ1-6 NA TRBV2 NA CASSPTLTSRSPLHF TGTGCCAGCAGCCCCACCCTGACCTCTCGGTCACCCCTCCACTTT
TRBJ2-6 NA TRBV5-1 NA CASSLTSGRGANVLTF TGCGCCAGCAGCCTGACTTCCGGGAGAGGGGCCAACGTCCTGACTTTC
TRBJ1-4 NA TRBV27 NA CASGGGTNSNEKLFF TGTGCCAGCGGGGGGGGGACGAACTCTAATGAAAAACTGTTTTTT
TRBJ1-6 NA TRBV19 NA CASSTRQENSPLHF TGTGCCAGTAGTACTAGACAGGAGAATTCACCCCTCCACTTT
TRBJ1-2 NA TRBV2 NA CASSESGTLYGYTF TGTGCCAGCAGTGAGTCCGGGACGCTCTATGGCTACACCTTC
TRBJ1-6 TRBD1 TRBV6-5 NA CASSPRGTANSPLHF TGTGCCAGCAGTCCCCGCGGGACAGCAAATTCACCCCTCCACTTT
TRBJ1-6 NA TRBV5-8 NA CASSFGLRRRNSPLHF TGTGCCAGCAGCTTCGGGCTGCGCCGGCGTAATTCACCCCTCCACTTT
TRBJ1-2 NA TRBV5-1 NA CASSLDPGTYYGYTF TGCGCCAGCAGCTTGGATCCAGGAACCTACTATGGCTACACCTTC
TRBJ2-1 NA TRBV11-2 NA CASSLGQRNEQFF TGTGCCAGCAGCTTAGGACAGCGCAATGAGCAGTTCTTC
TRBJ2-5 TRBD1 TRBV7-2 NA CASSPRQGGKTQYF TGTGCCAGCAGCCCCAGACAGGGTGGTAAGACCCAGTACTTC
TRBJ2-7 NA TRBV7-9 NA CASSPAAATFSEQYF TGTGCCAGCAGCCCTGCCGCAGCCACATTCTCCGAGCAGTACTTC
TRBJ1-2 TRBD1 TRBV10-2 NA CASSGDRGYGYTF TGCGCCAGCAGTGGTGACAGGGGATATGGCTACACCTTC
TRBJ2-7 TRBD2 TRBV27 NA CASSPLTGGKRSSYEQYF TGTGCCAGCAGTCCCTTAACGGGGGGAAAAAGAAGCTCCTACGAGCAGTACTTC
TRBJ2-5 NA TRBV5-1 NA CASSPGARETQYF TGCGCCAGCAGCCCTGGAGCACGAGAGACCCAGTACTTC
TRBJ1-1 TRBD1 TRBV19 NA CASSPRTGTENTEAFF TGTGCCAGTAGTCCGCGGACCGGGACAGAAAACACTGAAGCTTTCTTT
TRBJ1-5 NA TRBV6-5 NA CASSSVINQPQHF TGTGCCAGCAGTTCGGTAATCAATCAGCCCCAGCATTTT
TRBJ2-7 TRBD2 TRBV2 NA CATGLAGGTYEQYF TGTGCCACAGGACTAGCGGGAGGGACCTACGAGCAGTACTTC
TRBJ1-1 NA TRBV18 NA CASSPPKGTEAFF TGTGCCAGCTCACCACCGAAGGGGACTGAAGCTTTCTTT
TRBJ1-3 TRBD1 TRBV2 NA CASSGGQASGNTIYF TGTGCCAGCAGTGGGGGACAGGCTTCTGGAAACACCATATATTTT
TRBJ1-5 NA TRBV6-1 NA CASSESLGRNQPQHF TGTGCCAGCAGTGAATCCCTCGGGAGGAATCAGCCCCAGCATTTT
TRBJ1-1 NA TRBV6-6 NA CASRGLTNTEAFF TGTGCCAGCAGGGGACTGACGAACACTGAAGCTTTCTTT
TRBJ2-7 NA TRBV2 NA CASGMSSYEQYF TGTGCCAGCGGGATGAGTTCCTACGAGCAGTACTTC
TRBJ1-6 NA TRBV7-9 NA CASSLEGTYNSPLHF TGTGCCAGCAGCTTAGAAGGGACTTATAATTCACCCCTCCACTTT
TRBJ1-2 NA TRBV19 NA CASSPPGRYGYTF TGTGCCAGTAGTCCGCCGGGACGCTATGGCTACACCTTC
TRBJ2-3 NA TRBV18 NA CASSPGHLTDTQYF TGTGCCAGCTCCCCGGGACACCTCACAGATACGCAGTATTTT
TRBJ1-2 TRBD1 TRBV4-1 once CASSPGRQGAGYGYTF TGCGCCAGCAGCCCCGGCCGACAGGGGGCTGGCTATGGCTACACCTTC
TRBJ1-3 TRBD1 TRBV10-3 once CATCRGPGNTIYF TGTGCCACGTGCAGGGGGCCGGGAAACACCATATATTTT
TRBJ2-5 NA TRBV20-1 NA CSARSQETQYF TGCAGTGCTAGGTCCCAAGAGACCCAGTACTTC
TRBJ2-2 NA TRBV24-1 NA CATSAGSRGTGELFF TGTGCCACCAGTGCAGGGAGCCGGGGGACCGGGGAGCTGTTTTTT
TRBJ1-1 NA TRBV2 NA CASSGPAGLDTEAFF TGTGCCAGCAGTGGTCCGGCGGGCCTGGACACTGAAGCTTTCTTT
TRBJ1-2 NA TRBV9 NA CASSVRGEDPNYGYTF TGTGCCAGCAGCGTACGGGGAGAAGACCCCAACTATGGCTACACCTTC
TRBJ2-7 TRBD1 TRBV6-5 NA CASSHRQGGNYEQYF TGTGCCAGCAGCCACCGACAGGGGGGAAACTACGAGCAGTACTTC